A single sample gave rise to the 32 T cell receptor beta chains below, sequenced in a study of T cells in Graves' hyperthyroidism and ophthalmopathy. The CDR3 regions of TCR beta were amplified from RNA transcripts. The HTBI primer set was used in a first-round RT-PCR of the TCR CDR3. From the multiplex PCR reads, TCRdb called clonotypes with MiXCR, one entry per CDR3 protein. This sample has around 380,000 distinct CDR3 sequences; roughly 12% occur once, and the top ten carry under 25%. Sequences were obtained from blood. The receptors derive from a young man with Graves' hyperthyroidism that later progressed to Graves' ophthalmopathy.

The rearrangement links TRBV18 to TRBJ2-7, with TRBD2 matching over 9 bases. This CDR3 contains 19 residues. Germline values: CDR1 KGHSH, CDR2 LQKENI. With 5 bases clipped from V and 5 bases from J, the junction kept 22 bases outside the gene matches. As DNA, the CDR3 is TGTGCCAGCTCAGCAACCAGGGCCAGCGGGGGGTCCTCCGGCGACGAGCAGTACTTC. Translating it yields CASSATRASGGSSGDEQYF.

This chain joins TRBV20-1 and TRBJ2-7; D might be TRBD2 (6 bases). The V and J ends lost 6 bases and 3 bases respectively, with 15 bases between them. This CDR3 is built from 13 residues. The germline V gene has CDR1 DFQATT and CDR2 SNEGSKA (reference sequence). This chain's CDR3 is CSARPRDFYEQYF. In nucleotides, the CDR3 is TGCAGTGCCCGGCCACGGGACTTCTACGAGCAGTACTTC.

This clonotype was detected only a few times. The J gene is TRBJ2-1, the V gene TRBV9; the match to TRBD1 covers 7 bases. Germline assignment: CDR1 SGDLS and CDR2 YYNGEE. This CDR3 is 15 amino acids long. V lost 0 bases, J lost 3 bases, and 3 bases stayed unmatched. The CDR3 nucleotides read TGTGCCAGCAGCGTAGTAGGGGGCGTCTACAATGAGCAGTTCTTC. Translation gives CASSVVGGVYNEQFF. Using reference TRBV9 and TRBJ2-1 for the parts outside the CDR3, the full variable domain is DSGVTQTPKHLITATGQRVTLRCSPRSGDLSVYWYQQSLDQGLQFLIQYYNGEERAKGNILERFSAQQFPDLHSELNLSSLELGDSALYFCASSVVGGVYNEQFFGPGTRLTVL.

The rearrangement uses TRBV6-4 and TRBJ2-4, with D hard to call. Germline assignment: CDR1 MRHNA and CDR2 SNTAGT. V lost 0 bases to trimming and J lost 8 bases, with 8 bases between them. The CDR3 consists of 13 residues. CDR3 sequence: CASSDSPADIQYF. In DNA form, the CDR3 reads TGTGCCAGCAGTGACTCCCCTGCAGACATTCAGTACTTC.

This clonotype was recorded many times. The chain has TRBV11-2 and TRBJ2-5; D gene unclear. V was trimmed by 5 bases and J by 5 bases, leaving 3 bases between them. The CDR3 covers 10 residues. From germline, CDR1 is SGHAT and CDR2 FQNNGV. The DNA of the CDR3 is TGTGCCAGCAGCCGGGAGACCCAGTACTTC. This encodes CASSRETQYF.

This clonotype was seen at least ten times. The chain has TRBV18 and TRBJ1-5, with TRBD1 as a possible D gene (5 bases). The germline gives CDR1 KGHSH, CDR2 LQKENI. This CDR3 contains 15 residues. V was cut by 6 bases and J by 0 bases, with 12 bases left in between. As DNA, the CDR3 is TGTGCCAGCTCCACAATGACAGCTAGCAATCAGCCCCAGCATTTT. It translates to CASSTMTASNQPQHF.

This clonotype was picked up a small number of times. A much bigger clone sits one base away, suggesting this may be a read error. The V and J genes are TRBV6-5 and TRBJ1-1, with 8 positions matching TRBD1. The length of the CDR3 is 13 residues. In germline, CDR1 is MNHEY, CDR2 SVGAGI. Here the CDR3 DNA reads TGTGCCAGCAGTTACGGACAGGGCACTGAAGCTTCCTTT. Its protein product is CASSYGQGTEASF.

In this sample, this clonotype turned up many times. This chain links TRBV27 with TRBJ2-7, with unresolved D. Trimming removed 5 bases from V and 2 bases from J, with 10 bases in between. CDR1 and CDR2 from the germline V gene are MNHEY and SMNVEV (reference sequence). The CDR3 has 13 amino acids. The CDR3 is CASSPVRAYEQYF. The CDR3 bases are TGTGCCAGCAGTCCCGTAAGGGCCTACGAGCAGTACTTC.

This clonotype showed up many times. This chain links TRBV19 with TRBJ1-2, with D possibly TRBD1 on 6 matching bases. The CDR3 covers 16 residues. The germline V gene encodes CDR1 LNHDA and CDR2 SQIVND (reference sequence). Between the trimmed V and J ends, which lost 7 bases and 5 bases, there was a span of 23 bases. The CDR3 spells CASTTPGRSRGYGYTF. CDR3 bases: TGTGCCAGTACCACTCCGGGAAGGAGCAGGGGATATGGCTACACCTTC.

The CDR3 spells CASSLGKEQYF. DNA for the CDR3: TGTGCCAGCAGTTTAGGGAAAGAGCAGTACTTC. The V gene is TRBV12-3 or TRBV12-4, the J gene TRBJ2-7; unclear D gene. V was pared by 1 base and J by 7 bases, with 5 bases between. The CDR3 runs to 11 residues.

This chain links TRBV9 with TRBJ2-5, with 11 bases that match TRBD1. The CDR3 extends over 16 amino acids. CDR1 and CDR2 from the germline V gene are SGDLS and YYNGEE. V trimming: 3 bases; J trimming: 1 base; junction bases outside the gene matches: 5. The CDR3 reads CASSGGTGGSQETQYF. The CDR3 bases are TGTGCCAGCAGCGGGGGGACAGGGGGATCCCAAGAGACCCAGTACTTC.

The gene calls are TRBV24-1 and TRBJ1-3; D gene uncertain. CDR3 size: 13 residues. Germline CDR1 reads KGHDR; CDR2 reads SFDVKD. Trimming pared 4 bases from V and 10 bases from J, leaving 13 bases between. CDR3 sequence (DNA): TGTGCCACCAGTGACTCCGGTAGTAGTACCATATATTTT. The encoded protein is CATSDSGSSTIYF.

This clonotype showed up many times. V gene TRBV5-1 combines with J gene TRBJ1-5; D gene unclear. Between the trimmed V and J ends, which lost 2 bases and 6 bases, there was a span of 9 bases. Germline V gene lookup returns CDR1 SGHRS and CDR2 YFSETQ. The CDR3 runs to 13 residues. The CDR3: CASSLRGSQPQHF. The CDR3 bases are TGCGCCAGCAGCTTACGGGGAAGTCAGCCCCAGCATTTT.

This clonotype showed up just a few times. V gene TRBV18 combines with J gene TRBJ2-1; 14 bases are a match to TRBD2. Per germline, CDR1 KGHSH and CDR2 LQKENI. The CDR3 spans 18 residues. After removal of 3 bases from V and 9 bases from J, the junction contained 13 bases not matched to a gene. CDR3 DNA sequence: TGTGCCAGCTCACCTGTGACTAGCGGGGGGGCGACGTCTGGTGAGCAGTTCTTC. Its protein is CASSPVTSGGATSGEQFF.

Regarding this clonotype: An end of the junction does not agree with germline; a read error may underlie this. CDR3 coding DNA: TGTGCCAGCAGCTTAGGATGCACAGGGGATCTAGGCTACGCCTTC. This encodes CASSLGCTGDLGYAF. The gene calls are TRBV11-3 and TRBJ1-2, with TRBD1 matching over 7 bases. The germline gives CDR1 SGHNT, CDR2 YENEEA. This CDR3 spans 15 amino acids. Based on the CDR3 plus reference TRBV11-3 and TRBJ1-2, the full variable domain is EAGVVQSPRYKIIEKKQPVAFWCNPISGHNTLYWYLQNLGQGPELLIRYENEEAVDDSQLPKDRFSAERLKGVDSTLKIQPAELGDSAVYLCASSLGCTGDLGYAFGSGTRLTVV.

The sample holds many counts of this clonotype. This chain uses TRBV12-3 or TRBV12-4 with TRBJ1-6; 9 positions match TRBD1. With 6 bases clipped from V and 3 bases from J, the junction kept 6 bases outside the gene matches. This CDR3 contains 16 residues. CDR3 loop: CASSWDRDYYNSPLHF. DNA for the CDR3: TGTGCCAGCAGCTGGGACAGGGACTACTATAATTCACCCCTCCACTTT.

This clonotype has only a few counts. The chain joins TRBV6-1 to TRBJ1-5, with 7 bases fitting TRBD1. V lost 6 bases and J lost 2; bases outside the gene matches: 7. The CDR3 covers 15 residues. From germline, CDR1 is MNHNS and CDR2 SASEGT. CDR3 nucleotides: TGTGCCAGCAGCTCGACAGGGTTTGGCAATCAGCCCCAGCATTTT. The encoded protein is CASSSTGFGNQPQHF.

This clonotype was counted ten times or more. The chain uses TRBV27 and TRBJ1-5; D remains unclear. The CDR3 is made up of 13 amino acids. The V and J ends lost 1 base and 4 bases respectively, with 5 bases between them. Germline V CDR1 and CDR2: MNHEY, SMNVEV (reference sequence). DNA for the CDR3: TGTGCCAGCAGTTTATGGCAGAATCAGCCCCAGCATTTT. This translates into CASSLWQNQPQHF.

This clonotype has ten or more counts. The rearrangement uses TRBV30 and TRBJ2-7; 8 positions match TRBD2. V was pared by 2 bases and J by 3 bases, with 9 bases of the junction left unmatched. This CDR3 has 15 residues. Germline lookup yields CDR1 GTSNPN and CDR2 SVGIG (reference sequence). In DNA, the CDR3 is TGTGCCTGGAGTCGGGAGCGGGGGCTGTTCTACGAGCAGTACTTC. Protein: CAWSRERGLFYEQYF.

The V and J genes are TRBV20-1 and TRBJ1-2, with no clear D. This CDR3 has 11 residues. The germline V gene has CDR1 DFQATT and CDR2 SNEGSKA (reference sequence). Trimming pared 1 base from V and 8 bases from J, leaving 8 bases between. Here the CDR3 reads CSARVQIGYTF. In DNA, the CDR3 is TGCAGTGCTAGAGTCCAGATAGGCTACACCTTC.

This clonotype was found many times. The chain combines TRBV30 with TRBJ1-1; no definite D call. Germline V gene data show CDR1 as GTSNPN and CDR2 as SVGIG (reference sequence). V dropped 4 bases and J dropped 6 bases, with 15 bases sitting between them. The CDR3 length is 13 residues. CDR3 sequence: CAWKGKELSEAFF. The CDR3 bases are TGTGCCTGGAAGGGTAAGGAGCTCTCTGAAGCTTTCTTT.

V and J are TRBV9 and TRBJ2-7; possibly TRBD2 for D (6 bases). V was cut by 1 base and J by 6 bases, with 14 bases left in between. The length of the CDR3 is 14 residues. In germline, CDR1 is SGDLS, CDR2 YYNGEE. The DNA for the CDR3 is TGTGCCAGCAGCGTAAGTGGGACTCTCGGCGAGCAGTACTTC. Amino acids: CASSVSGTLGEQYF.

V and J are TRBV20-1 and TRBJ2-4; D ambiguous. Germline CDR1 is DFQATT and CDR2 is SNEGSKA (reference sequence). V was pared by 1 base and J by 0 bases, with 19 bases between. The CDR3 is 18 amino acids. The CDR3 spells CSARGGRLFLLAKNIQYF. The CDR3 DNA follows: TGCAGTGCTAGAGGGGGTAGACTCTTCCTTCTAGCCAAAAACATTCAGTACTTC.

The V and J genes are TRBV14 and TRBJ1-2; TRBD1 aligns across 7 bases. Unmatched junction bases numbered 5, after V lost 1 base and J lost 6 bases. Germline lookup yields CDR1 SGHDN and CDR2 FVKESK. This CDR3 has 14 residues. CDR3 nucleotides: TGTGCCAGCAGCCAAGTGAAAGGGGGCGATGGCTACACCTTC. Residues: CASSQVKGGDGYTF.

This sequence joins TRBV5-1 and TRBJ2-7, with D hard to call. Germline assignment: CDR1 SGHRS and CDR2 YFSETQ. Trimming took 0 bases from V and 5 from J, leaving 12 bases between them. The CDR3 has 14 residues. Here the CDR3 DNA reads TGCGCCAGCAGCTTGGTACAGTCCCCCGACGAGCAGTACTTC. Amino acid sequence: CASSLVQSPDEQYF.

This clonotype was recorded once. J is TRBJ1-3 and V is TRBV19, with 8 bases matching TRBD1. V shed 5 bases and J 1 base; nucleotides not matched to a gene: 16. This CDR3 contains 19 residues. Germline values: CDR1 LNHDA, CDR2 SQIVND (reference sequence). CDR3 loop: CASSARAGGNELSGNTIYF. For the CDR3, the DNA is TGTGCCAGTAGTGCCCGGGCAGGGGGCAACGAACTTTCTGGAAACACCATATATTTT.

The CDR3 protein is CASSLTAASNEQFF. The CDR3 DNA sequence: TGTGCCAGCAGCTTAACGGCCGCATCCAATGAGCAGTTCTTC. The rearrangement joins TRBV7-9 to TRBJ2-1, with D hard to call. The germline CDR1 and CDR2 sequences are SEHNR and FQNEAQ (reference sequence). V was trimmed by 2 bases and J by 6 bases, leaving 11 bases between them. The CDR3 contains 14 residues.

This clonotype was recorded many times. The chain has TRBV2 and TRBJ1-5; D perhaps matches TRBD1 (6 bases). Trimming took off 7 bases at V and 0 bases at J, with 13 bases between the two ends. Looked up from germline, CDR1 is SNHLY and CDR2 is FYNNEI. The CDR3 has 15 residues. CDR3 in amino acids: CASTGGGGSNQPQHF. CDR3 nucleotide sequence: TGTGCCAGCACTGGGGGAGGGGGTAGCAATCAGCCCCAGCATTTT.

This clonotype was seen many times. V and J are TRBV9 and TRBJ1-2; tentative D call: TRBD1 (5 bases). CDR1 SGDLS and CDR2 YYNGEE come from the germline V gene. The CDR3 loop spans 13 amino acids. V was pared by 4 bases and J by 8 bases, with 15 bases between. The CDR3 DNA reads as TGTGCCAGCAGCAGGGGTCCTCAGGACGGCTACACCTTC. Translating gives CASSRGPQDGYTF.

This clonotype was observed a handful of times. This sequence joins TRBV6-5 and TRBJ2-7; D is possibly TRBD1 (6 bases). V lost 4 bases and J lost 2, with 21 bases in between. CDR3 length equals 17 residues. CDR1 and CDR2 (germline): MNHEY, SVGAGI. In DNA form, the CDR3 reads TGTGCCAGCAGTTCCACCTGGACCGGGACAACCACCTACGAGCAGTACTTC. The encoded protein is CASSSTWTGTTTYEQYF.

There are many counts of this clonotype. The chain joins TRBV12-3 or TRBV12-4 to TRBJ2-3; D gene unclear. The CDR3 spans 12 residues. With 3 bases removed from V and 4 bases from J, the gap between germline ends came to 5 bases. The DNA for the CDR3 is TGTGCCAGCAGTTTTTCGGCAGATACGCAGTATTTT. It codes for CASSFSADTQYF.

CDR3 nucleotides: TGTGCCAGCAGTTCGGGACAGGGAATTTCCTATAATTCACCCCTCCACTTT. This sequence encodes CASSSGQGISYNSPLHF. The chain carries TRBV12-3 or TRBV12-4 and TRBJ1-6; 9 bases fit TRBD1. V lost 4 bases to trimming and J lost 1 base; unmatched junction nucleotides: 5. This CDR3 region has 17 residues.